This T cell receptor (beta chain) was profiled in a study of T cell repertoires in cytomegalovirus infection. Study-level information: An indication of both CMV infection and matching HLA type came from public TCR beta signatures. Study-wide results and caveats: The response measured ex vivo was dominated by TCR beta clonotypes (HLA-C-restricted and CMV-specific).

This CDR3 spans 12 amino acids. V gave up 3 bases and J gave up 1 base, with 4 bases separating them. Germline V gene lookup returns CDR1 SNHLY and CDR2 FYNNEI. Using its own MiXCR run on the reads, TCRdb lists one record per CDR3 protein. The sample lists approximately 700,000 distinct CDR3 sequences, roughly a third occurring once. This clonotype was counted a few times. As yet, its antigen is unknown. The chain joins TRBV2 to TRBJ2-7; D not certain. The clonotype was recovered from a human donor in good health (CMV status not recorded). Some clones in this sample may be carry-over from other donors' samples. Sequencing was done on a sample of PBMCs. The CDR3 region has the DNA TGTGCCAGCAGTGAGACGTCCTACGAGCAGTACTTC. Translating gives CASSETSYEQYF.